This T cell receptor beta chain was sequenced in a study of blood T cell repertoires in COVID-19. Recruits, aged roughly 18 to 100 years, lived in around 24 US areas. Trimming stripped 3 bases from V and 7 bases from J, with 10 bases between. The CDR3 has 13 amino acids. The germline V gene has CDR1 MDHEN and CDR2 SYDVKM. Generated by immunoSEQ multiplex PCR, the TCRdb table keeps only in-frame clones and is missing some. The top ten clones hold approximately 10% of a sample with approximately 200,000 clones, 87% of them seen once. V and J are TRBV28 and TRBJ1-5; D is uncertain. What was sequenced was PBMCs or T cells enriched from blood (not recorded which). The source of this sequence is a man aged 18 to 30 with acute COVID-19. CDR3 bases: TGTGCCAGCAGTTTTGGGAGGGTCCAGCCCCAGCATTTT. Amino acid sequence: CASSFGRVQPQHF.